This T cell receptor (beta chain) is from a study of T cells in localized non-small cell lung cancer. Using immunoSEQ multiplex PCR, the repertoire was profiled, and TCRdb retains in-frame clones only, with some absent. The table lists some 64,000 clones, 75% to 85% of them singletons, with 4.7% in the top ten. Study observations and caveats: Uninvolved adjacent lung showed higher T cell clonality than tumor. A higher density of T cells in blood coincided with extended overall survival. The study sequenced only one region of the tumor. As a result, intratumor heterogeneity could not be excluded and remains possible.

CDR3 length equals 15 residues. Germline V CDR1 and CDR2: SGHDN, FVKESK. The V and J ends lost 5 bases and 3 bases respectively, with 13 bases between them. On this clone: Its target is unknown.

Sequenced material: PBMCs, taken before any cancer treatment. The sequence came from a man between 40 and 69 years old with stage II lung adenocarcinoma. The chain uses TRBV14 and TRBJ1-4; D is unclear. The CDR3 sequence: CASSSDRLPNEKLFF. The CDR3 bases are TGTGCCAGCAGCTCTGATCGGCTACCTAATGAAAAACTGTTTTTT.